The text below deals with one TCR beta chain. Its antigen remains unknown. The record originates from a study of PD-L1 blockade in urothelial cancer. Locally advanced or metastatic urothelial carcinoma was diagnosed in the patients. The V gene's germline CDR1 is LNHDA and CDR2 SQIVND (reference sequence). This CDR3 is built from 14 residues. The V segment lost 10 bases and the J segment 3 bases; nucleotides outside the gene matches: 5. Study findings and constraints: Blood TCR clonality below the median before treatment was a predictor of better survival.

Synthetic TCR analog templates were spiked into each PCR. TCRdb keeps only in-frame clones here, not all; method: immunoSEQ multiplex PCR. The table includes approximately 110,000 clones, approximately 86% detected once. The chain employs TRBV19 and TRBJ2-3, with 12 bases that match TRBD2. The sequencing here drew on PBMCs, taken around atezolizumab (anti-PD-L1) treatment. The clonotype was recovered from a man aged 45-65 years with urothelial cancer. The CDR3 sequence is CATRLAGETDTQYF. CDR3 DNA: TGTGCCACCCGACTAGCGGGAGAGACAGATACGCAGTATTTT. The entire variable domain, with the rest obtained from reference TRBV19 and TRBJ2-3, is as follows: DGGITQSPKYLFRKEGQNVTLSCEQNLNHDAMYWYRQDPGQGLRLIYYSQIVNDFQKGDIAEGYSVSREKKESFPLTVTSAQKNPTAFYLCATRLAGETDTQYFGPGTRLTVL.